This T cell receptor beta chain was obtained from a study of monozygotic twins with inflammatory bowel disease. The CDR3 loop spans 14 amino acids. Looked up from germline, CDR1 is SGHTA and CDR2 is FQGNSA. Per sample, reverse transcription was split into eight reactions. TCRdb reprocessed the 5' RACE reads and keeps a single row for each CDR3 protein, giving no DNA. This repertoire includes some 300,000 distinct CDR3 sequences. The material sequenced was blood. The receptor comes from a human donor with ulcerative colitis or Crohn's disease, or a healthy co-twin of an affected twin (not recorded which). The chain links TRBV7-2 to TRBJ2-7; TCRdb proposes TRBD1, but this gene call is untestable without DNA. CDR3: CASSSTGGTYEQYF.